Each of the 20 T cell receptor beta chains below was sequenced from the same sample in a study of OX40 agonist ivuxolimab in advanced cancers. Assay used: immunoSEQ multiplex PCR; TCRdb lists only in-frame clones, some missing. The repertoire holds about 53,000 clones, with over 75% as singletons. The sample was CD4+ or CD8+ T cells sorted from blood, taken in a trial of the OX40 agonist ivuxolimab. These receptors all stem from an adult with an advanced solid tumor such as melanoma, head and neck, liver or kidney cancer.

The chain recombines TRBV5-4 with TRBJ1-2; D is unresolved. Trimming stripped 1 base from V and 2 bases from J, with 12 bases between. This CDR3 spans 15 amino acids. Germline V lookup: CDR1 SGHNT, CDR2 YYREEE (reference sequence). The CDR3 DNA follows: TGTGCCAGCAGCTTGAGAGGACGGATCAACTATGGCTACACCTTC. Translated, it gives CASSLRGRINYGYTF.

The V gene is TRBV11-2, the J gene TRBJ2-5, with D hard to call. Germline loops: CDR1 SGHAT, CDR2 FQNNGV. This CDR3 contains 15 residues. V was shortened by 3 bases and J by 5 bases, with 16 bases between the two germline ends. The CDR3 spells CASSLDPSYLETQYF. CDR3 nucleotides: TGTGCCAGCAGCTTGGACCCTAGTTATTTGGAGACCCAGTACTTC. Full variable domain (remainder filled in from reference TRBV11-2 and TRBJ2-5): EAGVAQSPRYKIIEKRQSVAFWCNPISGHATLYWYQQILGQGPKLLIQFQNNGVVDDSQLPKDRFSAERLKGVDSTLKIQPAKLEDSAVYLCASSLDPSYLETQYFGPGTRLLVL.

This clone was counted only a few times. The CDR3 loop is CASGNESPEAFF. CDR3 nucleotide sequence: TGTGCCAGCGGGAACGAGTCCCCTGAAGCTTTCTTT. The rearrangement uses TRBV6-6 and TRBJ1-1; D is ambiguous. V lost 8 bases and J 6 bases, leaving 13 bases between the germline ends. This CDR3 contains 12 residues. Germline values: CDR1 MNHNY, CDR2 SVGAGI (reference sequence).

The chain employs TRBV14 and TRBJ2-7; D possibly matches TRBD1 or TRBD2 (5 bases each). Germline V gene lookup returns CDR1 SGHDN and CDR2 FVKESK. CDR3 length equals 13 residues. Trimming left V 0 bases short and J 7 bases short, with 10 bases between. The CDR3 DNA reads TGTGCCAGCAGCCAAGAGGGACGACGAGAGCAGTACTTC. This translates into CASSQEGRREQYF.

CDR3 nucleotide sequence: TGTGCCAGTAGTATACCCAGGGCAAGCACAGATACGCAGTATTTT. Translated, it gives CASSIPRASTDTQYF. The V and J genes are TRBV19 and TRBJ2-3; TRBD1 might be the D (5 bases). V lost 2 bases and J lost 0, with 9 bases in between. CDR1 and CDR2 from the germline V gene are LNHDA and SQIVND (reference sequence). The CDR3 spans 15 residues.

The V gene is TRBV11-2, the J gene TRBJ2-7; 8 bases are a match to TRBD1. The germline CDR1 and CDR2 sequences are SGHAT and FQNNGV. V was pared by 5 bases and J by 4 bases, with 7 bases of the junction left unmatched. This CDR3 region has 14 residues. The CDR3 nucleotides read TGTGCCAGCAGCCCGACAGGGGCAAGTTACGAGCAGTACTTC. It is translated as CASSPTGASYEQYF. Looking up the rest from reference TRBV11-2 and TRBJ2-7 gives the full variable domain: EAGVAQSPRYKIIEKRQSVAFWCNPISGHATLYWYQQILGQGPKLLIQFQNNGVVDDSQLPKDRFSAERLKGVDSTLKIQPAKLEDSAVYLCASSPTGASYEQYFGPGTRLTVT.

The chain is built from TRBV19 and TRBJ2-7, with 11 bases aligning to TRBD1. The CDR3 totals 16 residues. V gave up 4 bases and J gave up 3 bases; unmatched junction bases: 8. The germline CDR1 and CDR2 sequences are LNHDA and SQIVND (reference sequence). The CDR3 here is CASSKTSGTGGYEQYF. The CDR3 nucleotides are TGTGCCAGTAGTAAGACTTCCGGGACAGGGGGCTACGAGCAGTACTTC.

This clone occurred once. This rearrangement joins TRBV7-9 to TRBJ2-5; TRBD2 agrees at 10 bases. The CDR3 is made up of 15 amino acids. The V and J ends lost 1 base and 4 bases, in that order; junction bases with no gene match: 3. Per the germline V gene, CDR1 is SEHNR and CDR2 is FQNEAQ (reference sequence). The CDR3 bases are TGTGCCAGCAGCTTAGGCCTAGCGGGAGTAGAGACCCAGTACTTC. This gives the protein CASSLGLAGVETQYF.

About this clone itself: One end of the junction fails to match germline, which may point to a read error. Other DNA sequences in this sample translate to the same CDR3. This rearrangement joins TRBV5-4 to TRBJ2-2; D possibly matches TRBD1 or TRBD2 (5 bases each). The CDR3 length is 15 residues. Looked up from germline, CDR1 is SGHNT and CDR2 is YYREEE (reference sequence). The CDR3 DNA reads TGTGCCAGCAGCTTGGCCGGGGCAGGCACCGGGGAACTGTTTTTT. Translating gives CASSLAGAGTGELFF.

This chain joins TRBV4-2 and TRBJ1-5, with 10 nucleotides matching TRBD1. CDR3 length equals 18 residues. Germline-derived CDR1 and CDR2 are LGHNA and YNFKEQ. J was trimmed by 1 base and V by 3 bases; bases with no gene match: 9. The DNA of the CDR3 is TGTGCCAGCAGCCATGTCCGGGACAGGGGAGGGAGCAATCAGCCCCAGCATTTT. Translation: CASSHVRDRGGSNQPQHF.

This clone was seen once. CDR3 DNA: TGTGCCACCAGCCTCAATCTTGTCACCAATGAGCAGTTCTTC. This translates into CATSLNLVTNEQFF. The J gene is TRBJ2-1, the V gene TRBV15, with D unresolved. V was clipped by 5 bases and J by 6 bases, with 14 bases between them. Germline V gene sequence: CDR1 LNHNV, CDR2 YYDKDF (reference sequence). The CDR3 runs 14 residues.

The chain couples TRBV15 to TRBJ2-7; D remains ambiguous. V dropped 0 bases and J dropped 3 bases, with 6 bases sitting between them. From germline, CDR1 is LNHNV and CDR2 YYDKDF (reference sequence). The CDR3 runs 13 residues. In nucleotides, the CDR3 is TGTGCCACCAGCAGAGACCGGAGCTACGAGCAGTACTTC. As protein: CATSRDRSYEQYF.

The chain combines TRBV28 with TRBJ2-3, with D perhaps matching TRBD2 (6 bases). CDR3 length: 15 amino acids. Trimming stripped 5 bases from V and 6 bases from J, with 18 bases between. CDR1 MDHEN and CDR2 SYDVKM come from the germline V gene. The CDR3 DNA follows: TGTGCCAGCAGTACACCGGGAGAACCGAGGGATACGCAGTATTTT. Amino acid sequence: CASSTPGEPRDTQYF.

The V call is TRBV7-2, the J call TRBJ2-7, with 8 bases fitting TRBD2. The V gene end was trimmed by 2 bases and the J gene end by 2 bases; junction bases not matched to a gene: 5. Germline assignment: CDR1 SGHTA and CDR2 FQGNSA. The CDR3 has 15 residues. This CDR3 is CASSLREGAPYEQYF. The CDR3 coding sequence is TGTGCCAGCAGCTTACGGGAGGGTGCCCCCTACGAGCAGTACTTC. Using reference TRBV7-2 and TRBJ2-7 for the parts outside the CDR3, the full variable domain is GAGVSQSPSNKVTEKGKDVELRCDPISGHTALYWYRQSLGQGLEFLIYFQGNSAPDKSGLPSDRFSAERTGGSVSTLTIQRTQQEDSAVYLCASSLREGAPYEQYFGPGTRLTVT.

The chain combines TRBV4-2 with TRBJ1-1; tentatively, D is TRBD1 (6 bases). V was cut by 5 bases and J by 3 bases, with 13 bases left in between. Per the germline V gene, CDR1 is LGHNA and CDR2 is YNFKEQ. This CDR3 spans 14 amino acids. CDR3 protein: CASSNRVLDTEAFF. The CDR3 DNA is TGTGCCAGCAGCAACAGGGTGTTGGACACTGAAGCTTTCTTT.

The rearrangement joins TRBV6-1 to TRBJ1-4; 7 nucleotides align to TRBD1. Germline loops: CDR1 MNHNS, CDR2 SASEGT. The V and J ends lost 1 base and 7 bases, in that order; junction bases with no gene match: 9. The CDR3 extends over 16 amino acids. CDR3 sequence reads: CASSEGGQVLIEKLFF. CDR3 in DNA: TGTGCCAGCAGTGAAGGCGGACAGGTCCTAATTGAAAAACTGTTTTTT.

The gene calls are TRBV4-1 and TRBJ2-1, with TRBD2 matching over 13 bases. Germline V gene lookup returns CDR1 MGHRA and CDR2 YSYEKL. This CDR3 spans 20 amino acids. Germline trimming cut 2 bases from V and 0 bases from J; bases unmatched to any gene: 10. This CDR3 is CASSQMLTSGGRSSYNEQFF. CDR3 DNA sequence: TGCGCCAGCAGCCAAATGCTGACTAGCGGGGGGCGGAGCTCCTACAATGAGCAGTTCTTC.

The rearrangement joins TRBV10-2 to TRBJ2-3; D is possibly TRBD2 (7 bases). Germline V gene sequence: CDR1 WSHSY, CDR2 SAAADI. Trimming removed 2 bases from V and 4 bases from J, with 19 bases in between. This CDR3 comprises 17 residues. CDR3 protein: CASSERGGLGSADTQYF. The CDR3 DNA reads TGCGCCAGCAGTGAGAGGGGGGGACTCGGCAGCGCAGATACGCAGTATTTT.

The genes are TRBV11-2 and TRBJ2-7, with D possibly TRBD2 on 6 matching bases. This CDR3 spans 13 amino acids. Germline V gene sequence: CDR1 SGHAT, CDR2 FQNNGV. The germline V and J ends were trimmed by 4 bases and 6 bases, with 13 bases remaining between them. The CDR3 nucleotides are TGTGCCAGCAGCTCTCAGGAGGGTGTCGAGCAGTACTTC. It is translated as CASSSQEGVEQYF.

This sequence joins TRBV5-1 and TRBJ2-2, with TRBD2 as a possible D gene (6 bases). Germline V gene lookup returns CDR1 SGHRS and CDR2 YFSETQ. V was shortened by 0 bases and J by 4 bases, with 7 bases between the two germline ends. The CDR3 sequence is 14 residues long. The CDR3 sequence: CASSLGGTTGELFF. As DNA, the CDR3 is TGCGCCAGCAGCTTGGGCGGGACCACCGGGGAGCTGTTTTTT.